The present entry profiles one TCR beta chain with its context. This sample was included in a study of blood T cell repertoires in COVID-19. Study background: Samples came from the United States, Italy and Spain, spanning acute and convalescent COVID-19.

Original data processing: Estimation of nucleated cell counts was performed using reference gene primer amplification. Profiled with immunoSEQ multiplex PCR; TCRdb holds only in-frame clones, not every one. V, J and clone size are those of that table, while D and trimming were read from the DNA. The data contain about 200,000 clones, about 83% of them singletons. The Seattle patients joined while their infection was active and were tracked longitudinally afterward. The sample consisted of peripheral blood. The sequence was collected from a person aged 70 to 85 with COVID-19, enrolled during active disease.

CDR3 amino acids: CASSLRTGMISDTQYF. The CDR3 nucleotides read TGTGCCAGCAGCTTGAGGACAGGGATGATCTCAGATACGCAGTATTTT. The V gene is TRBV5-6, the J gene TRBJ2-3, with 8 nucleotides matching TRBD1. Germline CDR1 SGHDT, CDR2 YYEEEE. CDR3 length: 16 amino acids. Trimming removed 1 base from V and 4 bases from J; junction bases left unmatched: 8.